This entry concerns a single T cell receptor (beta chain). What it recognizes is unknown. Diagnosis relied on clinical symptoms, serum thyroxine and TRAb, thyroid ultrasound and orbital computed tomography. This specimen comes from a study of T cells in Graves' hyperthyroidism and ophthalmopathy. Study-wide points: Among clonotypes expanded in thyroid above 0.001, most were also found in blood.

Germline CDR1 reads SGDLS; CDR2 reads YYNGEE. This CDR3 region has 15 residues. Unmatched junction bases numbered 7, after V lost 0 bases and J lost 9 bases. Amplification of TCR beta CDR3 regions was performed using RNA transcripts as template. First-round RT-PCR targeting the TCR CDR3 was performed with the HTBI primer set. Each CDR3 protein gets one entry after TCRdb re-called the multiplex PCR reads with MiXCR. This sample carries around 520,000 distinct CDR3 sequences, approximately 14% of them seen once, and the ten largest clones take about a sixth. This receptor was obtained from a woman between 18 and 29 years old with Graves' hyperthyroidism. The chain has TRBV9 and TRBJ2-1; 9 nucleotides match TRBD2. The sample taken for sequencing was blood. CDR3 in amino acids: CASSVVRGRAVEQFF. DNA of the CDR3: TGTGCCAGCAGCGTAGTGCGCGGGAGGGCAGTTGAGCAGTTCTTC. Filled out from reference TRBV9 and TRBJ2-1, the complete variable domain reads DSGVTQTPKHLITATGQRVTLRCSPRSGDLSVYWYQQSLDQGLQFLIQYYNGEERAKGNILERFSAQQFPDLHSELNLSSLELGDSALYFCASSVVRGRAVEQFFGPGTRLTVL.